Shown below are 20 T cell receptor beta chains from a single sample sequenced in a study of identical twins (dated by TCRdb to about 2016). Library construction relied on 5' RACE. Sequencing relied on an Illumina HiSeq 2000. The public reads were quality trimmed at Q25 with fastp and then assembled into clones with MiXCR by TCRdb, keeping productive beta chains. A single entry per CDR3 protein holds the most common genes and DNA from its merged rows. The sample table holds about 690,000 distinct CDR3 sequences, of which approximately 21% were seen once. Jointly, the top ten make up 4% to 5.5% of the sample. A further study also used this sample, focusing on T cells expressing NK-cell markers.

The specimen was PBMCs. The receptor set was obtained from a woman under 30 in good health.

This clonotype has more than one count but fewer than ten. The rearrangement links TRBV7-9 to TRBJ2-5, with 9 bases identical to TRBD1. Germline lookup yields CDR1 SEHNR and CDR2 FQNEAQ (reference sequence). The length of the CDR3 is 15 residues. J gave up 4 bases and V 5 bases, and 8 bases lay outside the gene matches. CDR3 region: CASSPRTGETETQYF. The CDR3 DNA reads TGTGCCAGCAGCCCCCGGACAGGGGAGACAGAGACCCAGTACTTC.

This clonotype was detected a few times. The rearrangement uses TRBV12-3 or TRBV12-4 and TRBJ1-2, with TRBD1 matching over 7 bases. The V gene end was trimmed by 6 bases and the J gene end by 5 bases; junction bases not matched to a gene: 12. The CDR3 extends over 15 amino acids. The CDR3 sequence is CASSPRQGLSYGYTF. The DNA of the CDR3 is TGTGCCAGCAGCCCTCGACAGGGACTTTCTTATGGCTACACCTTC.

This chain joins TRBV27 and TRBJ2-7; D remains ambiguous. Germline CDR1 and CDR2: MNHEY and SMNVEV (reference sequence). The CDR3 consists of 15 residues. Trimming took off 3 bases at V and 1 base at J, with 13 bases between the two ends. CDR3 in amino acids: CASSFRLRRSYEQYF. CDR3 bases: TGTGCCAGCAGTTTTCGGTTAAGAAGATCCTACGAGCAGTACTTC.

The V and J genes are TRBV19 and TRBJ2-1; TRBD1 aligns across 9 bases. Germline assignment: CDR1 LNHDA and CDR2 SQIVND (reference sequence). J was trimmed by 10 bases and V by 4 bases; bases with no gene match: 8. The CDR3 has 14 residues. CDR3 bases: TGTGCCAGTAGTACCGGGACAGGGTGGTGGGAGCAGTTCTTC. Translation gives CASSTGTGWWEQFF.

This clonotype came up a few times. This sequence joins TRBV5-1 and TRBJ2-3; D gene unclear. V was pared by 3 bases and J by 1 base, with 12 bases between. CDR1 and CDR2 from the germline V gene are SGHRS and YFSETQ. CDR3 length: 15 residues. CDR3 DNA sequence: TGCGCCAGCAGCTCGCGGCCTGGCGGCACAGATACGCAGTATTTT. Protein product: CASSSRPGGTDTQYF.

This rearrangement joins TRBV27 to TRBJ2-7; D not certain. With 7 bases removed from V and 12 bases from J, the gap between germline ends came to 7 bases. The CDR3 contains 8 residues. Germline V gene lookup returns CDR1 MNHEY and CDR2 SMNVEV (reference sequence). Written as DNA, the CDR3 is TGTGCCAGCACCCCGGTGTACTTC. This codes for CASTPVYF.

This clonotype was found a few times. CDR3 sequence reads: CSAAHWSTDTQYF. For the CDR3, the DNA is TGCAGTGCTGCCCATTGGAGCACAGATACGCAGTATTTT. This sequence joins TRBV20-1 and TRBJ2-3; the D is unclear. CDR3 size: 13 residues. Germline V lookup: CDR1 DFQATT, CDR2 SNEGSKA (reference sequence). V gave up 5 bases and J gave up 0 bases, with 9 bases separating them.

The J gene is TRBJ2-2, the V gene TRBV6-1, with TRBD1 matching over 12 bases. Trimming cost V 6 bases and J 6 bases; bases outside gene matches: 8. This CDR3 has 16 residues. Germline V lookup: CDR1 MNHNS, CDR2 SASEGT. CDR3 amino acids: CASSRNRDRGPGELFF. The CDR3, as DNA: TGTGCCAGCAGCCGGAACCGGGACAGGGGGCCCGGGGAGCTGTTTTTT.

This clonotype occurred a few times. The rearrangement links TRBV25-1 to TRBJ2-7; D ambiguous. The germline V gene has CDR1 MGHDK and CDR2 SYGVNS. V was trimmed by 1 base and J by 4 bases, leaving 11 bases between them. CDR3 length equals 14 residues. CDR3 sequence: CASSELSSVYEQYF. The CDR3 coding sequence is TGTGCCAGCAGTGAATTGAGCAGTGTTTACGAGCAGTACTTC.

This clonotype has a count of ten or more. The rearrangement links TRBV19 to TRBJ2-4, with TRBD1 matching 8 bases. The CDR3 has 16 residues. Germline CDR1 is LNHDA and CDR2 is SQIVND (reference sequence). V was pared by 4 bases and J by 0 bases, with 5 bases of the junction left unmatched. Here the CDR3 DNA reads TGTGCCAGTAGTACGGGACAGGCCTTAGCCAAAAACATTCAGTACTTC. It yields the protein CASSTGQALAKNIQYF.

This clonotype was observed many times. The rearrangement uses TRBV25-1 and TRBJ2-7, with 10 bases fitting TRBD1. In germline, CDR1 is MGHDK, CDR2 SYGVNS. V trimming: 6 bases; J trimming: 1 base; junction bases outside the gene matches: 9. CDR3 length: 16 residues. The CDR3 reads CASSRWRGQGSYEQYF. As DNA, the CDR3 is TGTGCCAGCAGCCGTTGGAGGGGACAGGGGTCCTACGAGCAGTACTTC.

This clonotype was picked up one time. The V gene is TRBV7-9, the J gene TRBJ2-1; 9 nucleotides line up with TRBD2. Germline CDR1 SEHNR, CDR2 FQNEAQ (reference sequence). The ends lost 5 bases at V and 8 bases at J; junction bases unmatched: 4. The CDR3 is 13 amino acids. CDR3 residues: CASSASGVDEQFF. The CDR3 DNA reads as TGTGCCAGCAGCGCTAGCGGGGTGGATGAGCAGTTCTTC. Drawing the rest from reference TRBV7-9 and TRBJ2-1, the complete variable domain is DTGVSQNPRHKITKRGQNVTFRCDPISEHNRLYWYRQTLGQGPEFLTYFQNEAQLEKSRLLSDRFSAERPKGSFSTLEIQRTEQGDSAMYLCASSASGVDEQFFGPGTRLTVL.

The rearrangement uses TRBV2 and TRBJ1-2, with unresolved D. V gave up 2 bases and J gave up 2 bases, with 6 bases separating them. Germline values: CDR1 SNHLY, CDR2 FYNNEI. The CDR3 sequence is 13 residues long. The CDR3 loop reads CASSERPNYGYTF. In nucleotides, the CDR3 is TGTGCCAGCAGTGAAAGACCGAACTATGGCTACACCTTC.

This clonotype has ten or more counts. The V call is TRBV12-3 or TRBV12-4, the J call TRBJ1-5, with D unresolved. V was clipped by 6 bases and J by 9 bases, with 12 bases between them. The CDR3 has 12 amino acids. DNA of the CDR3: TGTGCCAGCAGCGTGGAGGCCGCGCCCCAGCATTTT. As protein: CASSVEAAPQHF.

This clonotype was found a few times. This chain joins TRBV20-1 and TRBJ1-6; D possibly corresponds to TRBD1 (6 bases). V lost 6 bases and J 4 bases, leaving 19 bases between the germline ends. The CDR3 runs to 16 residues. Per the germline V gene, CDR1 is DFQATT and CDR2 is SNEGSKA (reference sequence). Here the CDR3 DNA reads TGCAGTGCCTTAAAGGGGGGCCGGGGGTATAATTCACCCCTCCACTTT. It codes for CSALKGGRGYNSPLHF.

The CDR3 region is CSAGERTGGRNSPLHF. In DNA, the CDR3 is TGCAGTGCTGGGGAAAGGACAGGGGGACGCAATTCACCCCTCCACTTT. V usage is TRBV20-1 and J usage is TRBJ1-6; 10 nucleotides align to TRBD1. V shed 5 bases, J shed 7 bases, and the junction held 11 bases outside the gene matches. CDR3 size: 16 residues. Germline lookup yields CDR1 DFQATT and CDR2 SNEGSKA (reference sequence).

This clonotype was seen only a few times. The chain links TRBV12-3 or TRBV12-4 to TRBJ1-4; D is undetermined. V shed 3 bases and J shed 8 bases, with 4 bases lying between them. The CDR3 length is 11 residues. The CDR3 bases are TGTGCCAGCAGTTTGATCGAAAAACTGTTTTTT. This codes for CASSLIEKLFF.

Many counts were recorded for this clonotype. The chain couples TRBV10-3 to TRBJ2-2, with 11 bases lining up with TRBD2. V was clipped by 8 bases and J by 5 bases; unmatched bases: 10. Germline values: CDR1 ENHRY, CDR2 SYGVKD. The length of the CDR3 is 16 residues. CDR3 protein: CAIGSSGRPKTGELFF. The CDR3 nucleotides are TGTGCCATCGGTTCTAGCGGGAGGCCTAAAACCGGGGAGCTGTTTTTT.

The chain links TRBV5-6 to TRBJ2-7; the D gene is possibly TRBD2 (7 bases). This CDR3 has 15 residues. From germline, CDR1 is SGHDT and CDR2 YYEEEE. The V end lost 5 bases, the J end lost 5 bases, and 20 bases lay between the germline ends. CDR3 bases: TGTGCCAGCAGTCCTCGAGACGGGGGGCTGGACGAGCAGTACTTC. Protein sequence: CASSPRDGGLDEQYF.

This clonotype came up a few times. V gene TRBV9 combines with J gene TRBJ2-5; 14 nucleotides match TRBD2. J was trimmed by 4 bases and V by 3 bases; bases with no gene match: 5. The V gene's germline CDR1 is SGDLS and CDR2 YYNGEE. The CDR3 length is 16 residues. The CDR3 DNA follows: TGTGCCAGCAGCGCGGGACTAGCGGGGGCGAGAGAGACCCAGTACTTC. Its protein is CASSAGLAGARETQYF.